The 21 T cell receptor beta chains below were found in one sample sequenced in a study of blood T cell repertoires in COVID-19. The protocol was immunoSEQ multiplex PCR, while the TCRdb copy is restricted to in-frame clones and leaves out a portion. The top ten clones hold approximately 0.96% of a sample with approximately 360,000 clones, more than 75% of them seen once. Material for sequencing was PBMCs or T cells enriched from blood (not recorded which). All receptors come from a woman in her twenties or thirties with acute COVID-19.

This clone was detected a few times. The chain carries TRBV9 and TRBJ2-1; TRBD2 agrees at 10 bases. The germline CDR1 and CDR2 sequences are SGDLS and YYNGEE. V gave up 3 bases and J gave up 4 bases; unmatched junction bases: 13. The CDR3 spans 18 residues. The CDR3 protein is CASSATSSWTSGYNEQFF. The CDR3 DNA reads TGTGCCAGCAGCGCCACAAGTTCTTGGACTAGCGGATACAATGAGCAGTTCTTC. Based on the CDR3 plus reference TRBV9 and TRBJ2-1, the full variable domain is DSGVTQTPKHLITATGQRVTLRCSPRSGDLSVYWYQQSLDQGLQFLIQYYNGEERAKGNILERFSAQQFPDLHSELNLSSLELGDSALYFCASSATSSWTSGYNEQFFGPGTRLTVL.

The genes are TRBV5-6 and TRBJ2-7, with 9 bases that match TRBD1. With 0 bases clipped from V and 3 bases from J, the junction kept 7 bases outside the gene matches. Germline CDR1 SGHDT, CDR2 YYEEEE. The CDR3 is 16 residues long. The CDR3 DNA reads as TGTGCCAGCAGCTTGGTCGGCCGGGACAGGGTCTACGAGCAGTACTTC. Translating gives CASSLVGRDRVYEQYF.

The chain has TRBV2 and TRBJ2-1; 8 nucleotides match TRBD1. V shed 7 bases, J shed 5 bases, and the junction held 7 bases outside the gene matches. The CDR3 length is 14 residues. Germline assignment: CDR1 SNHLY and CDR2 FYNNEI. CDR3 amino acids: CASKGQDKHNEQFF. For the CDR3, the DNA is TGTGCCAGCAAGGGACAGGACAAGCACAATGAGCAGTTCTTC.

V and J are TRBV5-8 and TRBJ1-5; 9 positions match TRBD1. The CDR3 contains 16 residues. Germline CDR1 reads SGHTS; CDR2 reads YDEGEE. The V segment lost 4 bases and the J segment 1 base; nucleotides outside the gene matches: 6. CDR3 protein: CASSLLQGASNQPQHF. DNA for the CDR3: TGTGCCAGCAGCCTCCTACAGGGGGCGAGCAATCAGCCCCAGCATTTT.

The CDR3 nucleotides are TGTGCCAGTAGTATCGTGGGGCCTAGAGAAAAACTGTTTTTT. It translates to CASSIVGPREKLFF. J is TRBJ1-4 and V is TRBV19, with D perhaps TRBD1 (5 bases). The CDR3 has 14 amino acids. The V gene lost 3 bases and the J gene lost 8 bases, with 13 bases spanning the gap. Germline values: CDR1 LNHDA, CDR2 SQIVND (reference sequence). The variable domain in full, completed from reference TRBV19 and TRBJ1-4, reads DGGITQSPKYLFRKEGQNVTLSCEQNLNHDAMYWYRQDPGQGLRLIYYSQIVNDFQKGDIAEGYSVSREKKESFPLTVTSAQKNPTAFYLCASSIVGPREKLFFGSGTQLSVL.

The CDR3 DNA is TGTGCCACCAGTGAAATGGGGGGGGCGGCCTACGAGCAGTACTTC. Protein: CATSEMGGAAYEQYF. The chain has TRBV24-1 and TRBJ2-7, with D perhaps matching TRBD2 (7 bases). The V gene lost 4 bases and the J gene lost 2 bases, with 14 bases spanning the gap. Germline V gives CDR1 KGHDR, CDR2 SFDVKD. This CDR3 is built from 15 residues.

The sample holds one count of this clone. One junction end does not reproduce the germline sequence, and a read error may be involved. V gene TRBV10-2 combines with J gene TRBJ2-3; 9 bases fit TRBD1. The CDR3 consists of 14 residues. Germline CDR1 is WSHSY and CDR2 is SAAADI. The chain's CDR3 is CASSQTGGPDMQYF. DNA for the CDR3: TGCGCCAGCAGTCAAACAGGGGGCCCAGATATGCAGTATTTT.

The chain has TRBV14 and TRBJ2-5, with 9 nucleotides matching TRBD1. Germline loops: CDR1 SGHDN, CDR2 FVKESK. V trimming: 3 bases; J trimming: 4 bases; junction bases outside the gene matches: 9. The CDR3 length is 16 residues. The CDR3 DNA reads TGTGCCAGCAGCCAGGACAGGGGATCGCGATCAGAGACCCAGTACTTC. Translated: CASSQDRGSRSETQYF.

The chain has TRBV11-3 and TRBJ1-1, with TRBD1 as a possible D gene (6 bases). Germline values: CDR1 SGHNT, CDR2 YENEEA. V was clipped by 5 bases and J by 1 base, with 8 bases between them. The CDR3 runs 13 residues. CDR3 in amino acids: CASSVGQNTEAFF. The CDR3 DNA reads TGTGCCAGCAGCGTGGGACAGAACACTGAAGCTTTCTTT.

The gene calls are TRBV7-9 and TRBJ2-5; the D gene is possibly TRBD1 (8 bases). CDR3 length equals 14 residues. Germline CDR1 and CDR2: SEHNR and FQNEAQ (reference sequence). With 5 bases removed from V and 10 bases from J, the gap between germline ends came to 20 bases. The CDR3 here is CASSRADRAGDQYF. In nucleotides, the CDR3 is TGTGCCAGCAGCCGAGCGGACAGGGCGGGAGACCAGTACTTC. The complete variable domain, with remaining parts taken from reference TRBV7-9 and TRBJ2-5, reads DTGVSQNPRHKITKRGQNVTFRCDPISEHNRLYWYRQTLGQGPEFLTYFQNEAQLEKSRLLSDRFSAERPKGSFSTLEIQRTEQGDSAMYLCASSRADRAGDQYFGPGTRLLVL.

The chain employs TRBV7-2 and TRBJ2-3; TRBD2 matches at 8 bases. The CDR3 has 15 residues. Trimming took 5 bases from V and 1 from J; bases not matched to a gene: 5. The germline CDR1 and CDR2 sequences are SGHTA and FQGNSA. CDR3 sequence reads: CASSIPTSGTDTQYF. CDR3 DNA: TGTGCCAGCAGCATCCCGACTAGCGGCACAGATACGCAGTATTTT.

V gene TRBV14 combines with J gene TRBJ2-3, with TRBD1 identical over 8 bases. Losses at the gene ends were 5 bases for V and 6 bases for J; bases not matched to a gene: 4. This CDR3 has 13 residues. The germline gives CDR1 SGHDN, CDR2 FVKESK. The CDR3 is CASSWTGTDTQYF. DNA for the CDR3: TGTGCCAGCAGCTGGACAGGGACTGATACGCAGTATTTT. Using reference TRBV14 and TRBJ2-3 for the parts outside the CDR3, the full variable domain is EAGVTQFPSHSVIEKGQTVTLRCDPISGHDNLYWYRRVMGKEIKFLLHFVKESKQDESGMPNNRFLAERTGGTYSTLKVQPAELEDSGVYFCASSWTGTDTQYFGPGTRLTVL.

The chain is built from TRBV5-4 and TRBJ1-2; TRBD1 aligns across 7 bases. The CDR3 is 13 residues long. Germline trimming cut 4 bases from V and 7 bases from J; bases unmatched to any gene: 7. Germline V gives CDR1 SGHNT, CDR2 YYREEE (reference sequence). The CDR3 is CASSLPGTAGYTF. CDR3 sequence (DNA): TGTGCCAGCAGCCTTCCCGGGACAGCTGGCTACACCTTC.

J is TRBJ2-1 and V is TRBV29-1; D is ambiguous. The germline gives CDR1 SQVTM, CDR2 ANQGSEA. Trimming took off 6 bases at V and 5 bases at J, with 5 bases between the two ends. This CDR3 spans 10 amino acids. The CDR3 loop reads CSVRNNEQFF. DNA of the CDR3: TGCAGCGTGCGTAACAATGAGCAGTTCTTC.

The table lists this clone with a few counts. This sequence joins TRBV20-1 and TRBJ1-5, with 8 bases matching TRBD1. V dropped 3 bases and J dropped 5; count of bases not matched to a gene: 6. The CDR3 totals 14 residues. Per the germline V gene, CDR1 is DFQATT and CDR2 is SNEGSKA (reference sequence). The CDR3 DNA follows: TGCAGTGCTAGTGCCAGGGGGCCTTATCAGCCCCAGCATTTT. Encoded protein: CSASARGPYQPQHF.

V is TRBV13 and J is TRBJ2-7; TRBD1 matches 9 bases. V was clipped by 5 bases and J by 4 bases; unmatched bases: 15. This CDR3 contains 17 residues. Germline assignment: CDR1 PRHDT and CDR2 FYEKMQ (reference sequence). The CDR3, as DNA: TGTGCCAGCAGCCCCCCCAGGGGCACAGGGGGCCTTTACGAGCAGTACTTC. Translation gives CASSPPRGTGGLYEQYF.

The count of this clone is one. The chain joins TRBV7-6 to TRBJ2-4; 14 bases agree with TRBD2. The CDR3 extends over 17 amino acids. The V gene's germline CDR1 is SGHVS and CDR2 FNYEAQ. The V and J ends lost 5 bases and 7 bases, in that order; junction bases with no gene match: 10. In DNA form, the CDR3 reads TGTGCCAGCAGCCCCGCCCCGGGACTAGCGGGGGAGAACATTCAGTACTTC. Its protein is CASSPAPGLAGENIQYF.

The chain combines TRBV10-3 with TRBJ1-2; D perhaps matches TRBD1 (5 bases). Germline-derived CDR1 and CDR2 are ENHRY and SYGVKD. V was shortened by 7 bases and J by 3 bases, with 18 bases between the two germline ends. The CDR3 sequence is 15 residues long. CDR3 bases: TGTGCCATCACGAAACAGGAGCTTGGCGACTATGGCTACACCTTC. As protein: CAITKQELGDYGYTF.

The chain has TRBV7-8 and TRBJ2-7; 7 positions agree with TRBD2. The V gene end was trimmed by 0 bases and the J gene end by 6 bases; junction bases not matched to a gene: 14. CDR1 SGHVS and CDR2 FQNEAQ come from the germline V gene. The CDR3 has 17 residues. CDR3 sequence: CASSLALPGDYLSEQYF. The CDR3 region has the DNA TGTGCCAGCAGCTTAGCGCTTCCCGGGGACTACCTCTCCGAGCAGTACTTC.

This clone has more than one count but fewer than ten. The V and J genes are TRBV4-2 and TRBJ1-1, with D unclear. CDR3 size: 13 residues. CDR1 LGHNA and CDR2 YNFKEQ come from the germline V gene. Trimming removed 3 bases from V and 0 bases from J, with 5 bases in between. CDR3 region: CASSHPVNTEAFF. The CDR3 DNA follows: TGTGCCAGCAGCCACCCGGTGAACACTGAAGCTTTCTTT.

This chain connects TRBV6-5 to TRBJ2-7; D is undetermined. The V and J ends lost 7 bases and 0 bases respectively, with 7 bases between them. In germline, CDR1 is MNHEY, CDR2 SVGAGI. This CDR3 contains 12 residues. CDR3 bases: TGTGCCAGCATGGAGCACTCCTACGAGCAGTACTTC. Its translation: CASMEHSYEQYF.